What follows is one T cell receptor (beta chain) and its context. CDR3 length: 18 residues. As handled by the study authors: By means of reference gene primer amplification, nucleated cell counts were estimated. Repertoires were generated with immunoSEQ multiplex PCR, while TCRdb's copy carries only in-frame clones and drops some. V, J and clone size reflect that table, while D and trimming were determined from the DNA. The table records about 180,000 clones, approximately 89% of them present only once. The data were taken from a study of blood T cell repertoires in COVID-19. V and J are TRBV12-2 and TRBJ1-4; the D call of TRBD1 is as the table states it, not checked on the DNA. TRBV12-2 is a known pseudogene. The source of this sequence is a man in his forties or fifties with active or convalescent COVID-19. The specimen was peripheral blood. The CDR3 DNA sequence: TGTGCAAGTCGCTTAGCGGAAGGACAGGGGGGATATAATGAAAAACTGTTTTTT. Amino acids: CASRLAEGQGGYNEKLFF.